The clone carrying this T cell receptor beta chain was seen a few times. The sample comes from a study of cytomegalovirus exposure and HLA in healthy donors. Each donor was nominally healthy when sampled (though unrecorded immune exposures were likely). With 60 Vbeta and 13 Jbeta primers, the PCR was carried out. Here immunoSEQ multiplex PCR was the method, and the copy in TCRdb shows in-frame clones only, minus some. The sample carries fewer than 250,000 clones, 78% recorded once. CDR3 size: 13 residues. V was pared by 2 bases and J by 3 bases, with 8 bases between. Germline-derived CDR1 and CDR2 are SGHRS and YFSETQ.

The chain couples TRBV5-1 to TRBJ1-2; D is undetermined. Material for sequencing was PBMCs. This clonotype was sampled from a male donor in good health and CMV-seronegative. The CDR3, as DNA: TGCGCCAGCAGCTTCGGGAAGGACTATGGCTACACCTTC. This encodes CASSFGKDYGYTF.